This T cell receptor (beta chain) came from a study of post-analysis software for immune sequencing data. Findings of the study overall: Comparison with controls showed significantly lower normalized Chao1 diversity in multiple sclerosis patients. About 5 TRBV segments, including TRBV5-6, TRBV5-1 and TRBV20-1, were more frequent in patients than controls. Analysis by F measure revealed that same-batch samples clustered strongly together.

This CDR3 has 16 residues. Germline loops: CDR1 GTSNPN, CDR2 SVGIG (reference sequence). V was shortened by 2 bases and J by 5 bases, with 21 bases between the two germline ends. Note on this clonotype: The antigen is undetermined.

Prepared TCR beta cDNA libraries contained unique molecular identifiers. MiXCR, applied by TCRdb to the PCR reads, yields one record per CDR3 protein. The sample carries roughly 430,000 distinct CDR3 sequences, over 30% recorded once. The sequencing input was blood. The chain has TRBV30 and TRBJ1-2; no reliable D call. The TCR originated in a girl aged 2-10 years with multiple sclerosis. Here the CDR3 DNA reads TGTGCCTGGAGTAGAGGAATCCCTGCCATCGGGTATGGCTACACCTTC. It is translated as CAWSRGIPAIGYGYTF.